This TCR beta chain was found in a study of vaccination effects on CD4 cells after COVID-19 (dated by TCRdb to 2021 to 2024). Turning to the overall study: The ViraFEST assay stimulated PBMC with viral peptide pools and then used TCR sequencing to identify antigen-specific CD4+ T cell clonotypes by expansion. The study compared SARS-CoV-2 spike-specific CD4+ TCR repertoires before and after mRNA vaccination in COVID-19 convalescent patients and infection-naive vaccine recipients. Pre-vaccine samples from two convalescent patients were drawn 16 days and one week before the first dose, 142 and 148 days after COVID-19 diagnosis. Two doses of either the BNT162b2 or the mRNA-1273 mRNA SARS-CoV-2 vaccine were administered to participants. Cultures from other donors in the study were sequenced with the Oncomine TCR Beta short-read assay on an Illumina iSeq 100. The full study included over 8 COVID-19 convalescent patients and several SARS-CoV-2-naive healthy vaccine recipients. Over 1.5 million PBMC per well were cultured with around 9.8 ug/ml peptides in IMDM containing approximately 4.7% human AB serum, about 10 IU/ml IL-2 and gentamicin. Results and caveats for the whole study, not just this receptor: The study was limited by a small number of convalescent patients and lacked early post-infection timepoints. For convalescent patients, new clones induced by the vaccine made up most of the post-vaccine spike-reactive repertoire, and these new clones were largely distinct from the clones induced by infection. At late post-vaccination timepoints, both infection-induced and vaccine-induced clones showed marked clonal contraction, consistent with waning T cell responses.

Relative to germline, V is 1 base shorter and J is 0 bases shorter, with 13 bases between their ends. The germline V gene sets CDR1 to KGHSH and CDR2 to LQKENI. The CDR3, cysteine through phenylalanine, is 17 amino acids long. The CDR3 DNA has 51 bases and is translated from base 1. Libraries came from the immunoSEQ multiplex PCR assay. TCR beta CDR3 sequencing was performed on DNA from the cultured, isolated CD4+ T cells. In the source study's methods: Non-productive TCR sequences were removed and reads were trimmed to the CDR3 region, keeping CDR3s of at least 7 amino acids. Antigen-specific clonotypes were identified using the MANAFEST web app by comparison of expansion in peptide wells against reference cultures. To count as positive, a clone had to show expansion at FDR<0.05 compared with the reference and with all other wells, an odds ratio above 5, and a frequency above 0.1% in two replicate wells. A clonotype was called cross-reactive if it was significantly expanded both in SARS-CoV-2 spike wells and in at least one common cold coronavirus spike condition. Levenshtein distance calculated with the stringdist R package was used to assess CDR3 similarity, and unrooted trees were constructed with ape in R 3.6.1. The table was pulled from immuneACCESS by TCRdb, which kept in-frame rearrangements only. Such tables lose some clones; where checked, under half of the loss comes from unresolved V genes, and the rest has no known cause. Clonal size and the V and J genes are those of that table, whereas D and trimming came from the DNA. In this sample the table shows under 50,000 clones, approximately 74% of which occur a single time. Of the sample, around 8.9% is held by the ten largest clones.

About this clone: Its antigen target is currently unknown. Base quality data are lacking; no much larger clone is found one base away.

After around 11 days of culture, CD4+ T cells were isolated with the EasySep CD4+ T cell isolation kit. Convalescent patients had PCR-confirmed SARS-CoV-2 infection between March and December 2020, before Alpha, Beta and Delta variants emerged in the United States. On days 3 and 7, half of the culture medium was replaced with fresh IL-2-containing medium. Unless otherwise noted, each peptide stimulation condition was cultured in triplicate wells. Using Ficoll-Paque Plus gradient centrifugation, PBMC were separated from whole blood and then either used fresh or cryopreserved at -140C. The QIAamp micro DNA kit was used to extract genomic DNA from the cultured CD4+ T cells.

The sequence links TRBV18 to TRBJ2-4; the D gene is perhaps TRBD1 or TRBD2, as each covers 6 bases. The TCR was taken from a human donor who had a prior SARS-CoV-2 infection. Sequences were derived from CD4+ T cells from PBMCs cultured without peptide, sampled before COVID-19 vaccination. The nucleotide sequence is TGTGCCAGCTCACCACTTACAGGGACTGGAGCCAAAAACATTCAGTACTTC. Translated, this is CASSPLTGTGAKNIQYF.